The present T cell receptor (beta chain) was sequenced within a study of T cell repertoires in cytomegalovirus infection. Study-wide background: Matching HLA type, along with CMV infection, was indicated by public TCR beta signatures.

The CDR3 length is 14 residues. V dropped 0 bases and J dropped 8 bases, with 12 bases sitting between them. Per germline, CDR1 LGHNT and CDR2 FRNRAP. Broader study findings: Clonotype analysis showed dominance of the ex vivo response by HLA-C-restricted CMV-specific TCR beta clonotypes. Carriers of CMV and the relevant HLA type were discriminated by public TCR beta frequency.

Notes on this clonotype: What it binds is not known.

TCRdb reprocessed the reads via MiXCR and lists one record per CDR3 protein. The sample holds approximately 500,000 distinct CDR3 sequences, approximately 16% seen once. This chain uses TRBV12-5 with TRBJ2-3; D is ambiguous. The sequenced sample was CD8+ T cells from PBMCs. The receptor was derived from a human donor in good health (CMV status not recorded). Some clones in this sample may be carry-over from other donors' samples. The CDR3 DNA reads as TGTGCTAGTGGTTTGGTCGAAGGGTTGGGTACGCAGTATTTT. Its protein product is CASGLVEGLGTQYF.